This T cell receptor (beta chain) was captured in a study of CXCR3-negative and CXCR3-positive naive CD8 T cells. Study-wide results and caveats: TRB CDR3 properties were used to infer TCR strength, and surface CD5 was comparable between naive subsets. For CXCR3-positive naive cells, TRB CDR3s were more hydrophobic than those of CXCR3-negative naive cells.

This CDR3 has 16 residues. Germline loops: CDR1 MNHEY, CDR2 SVGEGT. In regard to this clonotype: Its antigen is undetermined.

The method, 5' RACE with UMI labels, was used to prepare the TRB cDNA libraries. TCRdb reprocessed the 5' RACE reads and stores each CDR3 protein as one record, lacking DNA. In total, the table holds fewer than 7,000 distinct CDR3 sequences. This receptor was identified in a human donor in good health. Some clones in this sample may be carry-over from other donors' samples. The chain recombines TRBV6-2 or TRBV6-3 with TRBJ1-5. The material sequenced was naive CXCR3+ CD8+ T cells from blood. Noted subset: CD45RO-CCR7+CD27+CD95- naive CD8+ T cells expressing CXCR3 (TNR3+). The CDR3: CASSYDSWGSNQPQHF.